This T cell receptor gamma chain was sequenced in a study of gamma-delta chains in newborns, infants, children. Study-wide context: Innate gammadelta T cells reportedly expand polyclonally right after birth, driven by microbial exposure, per the title.

TCRdb used CATT to re-call clones from the reads. The table shows 900 or so gamma-chain clones, with almost 70% occurring only once. After removal of 2 bases from V and 5 bases from J, the junction contained 3 bases not matched to a gene. The V gene's germline CDR1 is EGSNGY and CDR2 YDSYNSKV. This CDR3 contains 12 residues. The chain uses TRGV2 and TRGJ1 or TRGJ2. As TCRdb names no J gene, one was assigned here on the basis of a DNA match to germline. Sequenced sample: blood. This TCR was sampled from a child who was a newborn, infant or young child, either healthy, febrile or measles-vaccinated (not recorded which). The CDR3 coding sequence is TGTGCCACCTGGGACGAGCATTATAAGAAACTCTTT. This codes for CATWDEHYKKLF.